Each of the 14 T cell receptor beta chains below was sequenced from the same sample in a study of OX40 agonist ivuxolimab in advanced cancers. Profiling relied on immunoSEQ multiplex PCR, and the TCRdb table lists in-frame clones only, not all of them. The sample shows about 100,000 clones, around 94% of them seen only once. Specimen: CD4+ or CD8+ T cells sorted from blood, collected in a trial of the OX40 agonist ivuxolimab. These receptors were obtained from an adult with an advanced solid tumor such as melanoma, head and neck, liver or kidney cancer.

The chain joins TRBV5-1 to TRBJ2-7; a weak D match, TRBD2 (5 bases). The CDR3 is made up of 12 amino acids. CDR1 is SGHRS and CDR2 is YFSETQ in the germline V gene. V lost 2 bases and J lost 6, with 9 bases in between. CDR3 sequence reads: CASSFEGGEQYF. For the CDR3, the DNA is TGCGCCAGCAGCTTCGAGGGTGGCGAGCAGTACTTC.

The rearrangement links TRBV6-6 to TRBJ2-5, with TRBD2 matching 8 bases. Germline V gives CDR1 MNHNY, CDR2 SVGAGI (reference sequence). Unmatched junction bases numbered 11, after V lost 6 bases and J lost 2 bases. The CDR3 extends over 16 amino acids. CDR3 loop: CASSPRGGHSQETQYF. In nucleotides, the CDR3 is TGTGCCAGCAGCCCCCGGGGGGGGCATTCTCAAGAGACCCAGTACTTC.

This clone came up once. The CDR3 nucleotides read TGCGCCAGCACCTTTACAGATTTCACAGATACGCAGTATTTT. Translated, it gives CASTFTDFTDTQYF. The genes are TRBV5-1 and TRBJ2-3, with unresolved D. Per germline, CDR1 SGHRS and CDR2 YFSETQ. The CDR3 consists of 14 residues. Trimming took off 6 bases at V and 2 bases at J, with 13 bases between the two ends.

V and J are TRBV30 and TRBJ2-7, with D possibly TRBD2 on 6 matching bases. The germline V and J ends were trimmed by 0 bases and 0 bases, with 21 bases remaining between them. Germline assignment: CDR1 GTSNPN and CDR2 SVGIG (reference sequence). This CDR3 has 18 amino acids. The CDR3 here is CAWSVSPSSGPSSYEQYF. The CDR3 nucleotides are TGTGCCTGGAGTGTCTCCCCCTCAAGCGGGCCCAGCTCCTACGAGCAGTACTTC. Drawing the rest from reference TRBV30 and TRBJ2-7, the complete variable domain is SQTIHQWPATLVQPVGSPLSLECTVEGTSNPNLYWYRQAAGRGLQLLFYSVGIGQISSEVPQNLSASRPQDRQFILSSKKLLLSDSGFYLCAWSVSPSSGPSSYEQYFGPGTRLTVT.

This clone is a singleton in its sample. The chain has TRBV7-8 and TRBJ2-7, with a weak D call TRBD2 (6 bases). Germline V CDR1 and CDR2: SGHVS, FQNEAQ. The CDR3 has 15 residues. The germline V and J ends were trimmed by 2 bases and 3 bases, with 14 bases remaining between them. Here the CDR3 reads CASSLNSGPVYEQYF. The CDR3 coding sequence is TGTGCCAGCAGCTTAAATAGCGGACCCGTCTACGAGCAGTACTTC.

The chain combines TRBV4-2 with TRBJ2-1, with a possible D match to TRBD1 (6 bases). The CDR3 is made up of 15 amino acids. CDR1 and CDR2 (germline): LGHNA, YNFKEQ. The V and J ends lost 0 bases and 12 bases respectively, with 18 bases between them. The CDR3 protein is CASSQDLGAPRVQFF. The DNA of the CDR3 is TGTGCCAGCAGCCAAGATTTGGGGGCCCCCCGGGTGCAGTTCTTC.

This clone was found once. The chain is built from TRBV18 and TRBJ2-3; no definite D call. CDR3 length: 17 amino acids. The V gene's germline CDR1 is KGHSH and CDR2 LQKENI. The V gene lost 4 bases and the J gene lost 3 bases, with 20 bases spanning the gap. CDR3 protein: CASSLNAVGKPTDTQYF. The CDR3 region has the DNA TGTGCCAGCTCACTCAACGCAGTGGGGAAACCGACAGATACGCAGTATTTT. The full variable domain, completed using reference TRBV18 and TRBJ2-3, is NAGVMQNPRHLVRRRGQEARLRCSPMKGHSHVYWYRQLPEEGLKFMVYLQKENIIDESGMPKERFSAEFPKEGPSILRIQQVVRGDSAAYFCASSLNAVGKPTDTQYFGPGTRLTVL.

V usage is TRBV19 and J usage is TRBJ2-7; 7 bases map to TRBD1. Germline V gene lookup returns CDR1 LNHDA and CDR2 SQIVND (reference sequence). V shed 8 bases and J 2 bases; nucleotides not matched to a gene: 9. The CDR3 covers 14 residues. The CDR3 nucleotides are TGTGCCAGTGCCCGGTCCGGGACAGCCTACGAGCAGTACTTC. It encodes CASARSGTAYEQYF.

The chain is built from TRBV25-1 and TRBJ2-1; weak D call: TRBD2 (6 bases). This CDR3 spans 17 amino acids. CDR1 is MGHDK and CDR2 is SYGVNS in the germline V gene. Trimming stripped 2 bases from V and 3 bases from J, with 17 bases between. The CDR3 sequence: CASSEQRDSLNYNEQFF. The CDR3 region has the DNA TGTGCCAGCAGTGAACAGAGGGACTCCCTAAACTACAATGAGCAGTTCTTC.

This clone has more than one count but fewer than ten. This chain joins TRBV5-1 and TRBJ1-5; 7 nucleotides agree with TRBD1. V shed 4 bases and J 6 bases; nucleotides not matched to a gene: 4. The CDR3 loop spans 13 amino acids. Germline loops: CDR1 SGHRS, CDR2 YFSETQ. The CDR3 protein is CASSPGGGQPQHF. The CDR3 DNA follows: TGCGCCAGCAGCCCAGGGGGAGGTCAGCCCCAGCATTTT.

The gene calls are TRBV9 and TRBJ2-7, with TRBD1 identical over 8 bases. The CDR3 loop spans 14 amino acids. Losses at the gene ends were 4 bases for V and 4 bases for J; bases not matched to a gene: 7. Per the germline V gene, CDR1 is SGDLS and CDR2 is YYNGEE. CDR3 coding DNA: TGTGCCAGCAGCCCCCGTACAGGGGGGTACGAGCAGTACTTC. This codes for CASSPRTGGYEQYF.

This chain connects TRBV28 to TRBJ2-5; 10 bases align to TRBD2. The end of the DNA aligns better with TRBJ2-7, so the J call may be wrong. CDR3 length: 15 residues. The germline V gene has CDR1 MDHEN and CDR2 SYDVKM. The CDR3 here is CASSSPTSGPYEQYF. As DNA, the CDR3 is TGTGCCAGCAGTTCTCCGACTAGCGGGCCCTACGAGCAGTACTTC.

In this sample, this clone turned up once. This sequence joins TRBV15 and TRBJ1-4, with a weak D call TRBD1 (6 bases). Germline V CDR1 and CDR2: LNHNV, YYDKDF (reference sequence). V lost 1 base and J 6 bases, leaving 18 bases between the germline ends. The CDR3 contains 17 residues. CDR3 loop: CATSRAGNWQGYEKLFF. CDR3 sequence (DNA): TGTGCCACCAGCAGAGCCGGAAACTGGCAGGGGTATGAAAAACTGTTTTTT.

The chain combines TRBV29-1 with TRBJ1-4; TRBD1 might be the D (5 bases). This CDR3 is 13 amino acids long. The germline V and J ends were trimmed by 4 bases and 3 bases, with 9 bases remaining between them. Germline loops: CDR1 SQVTM, CDR2 ANQGSEA. The CDR3 sequence: CSVAPGPNEKLFF. In DNA form, the CDR3 reads TGCAGCGTTGCTCCAGGGCCTAATGAAAAACTGTTTTTT.